This note documents a single T cell receptor (beta chain) sequence. Single viable CD3+CD4+CD8-CD45RO+ cells were sorted as the memory CD4+ T cells. These data belong to a study of memory CD4+ T cells and cytomegalovirus serostatus. The protocol was immunoSEQ multiplex PCR, while the TCRdb copy is restricted to in-frame clones and leaves out a portion. The sample has some 52,000 clones, more than 70% seen once; the top ten hold roughly 2%. V was trimmed by 8 bases and J by 0 bases, leaving 10 bases between them. This CDR3 has 14 amino acids. Germline assignment: CDR1 SEHNR and CDR2 FQNEAQ (reference sequence).

This TCR was recovered from an adult in good health and CMV-seropositive. Material for sequencing was memory CD4+ T cells from blood. The J gene is TRBJ1-4, the V gene TRBV7-9; D ambiguous. In DNA, the CDR3 is TGTGCCAGCCCAACGGATCCAACTAATGAAAAACTGTTTTTT. This translates into CASPTDPTNEKLFF.